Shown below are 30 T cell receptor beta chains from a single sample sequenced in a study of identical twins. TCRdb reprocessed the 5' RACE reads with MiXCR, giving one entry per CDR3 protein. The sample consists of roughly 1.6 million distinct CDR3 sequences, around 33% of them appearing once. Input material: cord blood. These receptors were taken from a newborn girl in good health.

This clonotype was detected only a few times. CDR3 residues: CSASPGPAYNEQFF. CDR3 bases: TGCAGTGCTAGCCCCGGGCCAGCTTACAATGAGCAGTTCTTC. This chain links TRBV20-1 with TRBJ2-1; no clear D. CDR3 length: 14 amino acids. Germline V gives CDR1 DFQATT, CDR2 SNEGSKA (reference sequence). Trimming shortened V by 3 bases and J by 4 bases, and 13 bases separated the two germline ends.

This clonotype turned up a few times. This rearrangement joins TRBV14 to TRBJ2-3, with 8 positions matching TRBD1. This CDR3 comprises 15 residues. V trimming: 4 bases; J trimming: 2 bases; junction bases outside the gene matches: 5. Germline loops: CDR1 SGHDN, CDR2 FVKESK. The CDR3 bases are TGTGCCAGCAGCCGCAGGGGGCTGCTCACAGATACGCAGTATTTT. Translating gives CASSRRGLLTDTQYF.

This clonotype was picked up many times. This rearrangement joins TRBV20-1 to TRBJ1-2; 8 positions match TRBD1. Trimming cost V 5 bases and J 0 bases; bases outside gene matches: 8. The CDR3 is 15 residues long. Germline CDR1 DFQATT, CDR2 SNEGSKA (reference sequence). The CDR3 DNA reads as TGCAGTGCTGAGGACAGGGTCTCGACTAACTATGGCTACACCTTC. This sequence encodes CSAEDRVSTNYGYTF.

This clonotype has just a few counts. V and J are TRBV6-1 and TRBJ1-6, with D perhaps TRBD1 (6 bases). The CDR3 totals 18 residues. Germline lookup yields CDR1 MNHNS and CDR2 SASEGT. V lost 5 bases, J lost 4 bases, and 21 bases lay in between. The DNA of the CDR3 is TGTGCCAGCAGTCGGGGATGGGACATCCTGGGATATAATTCACCCCTCCACTTT. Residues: CASSRGWDILGYNSPLHF.

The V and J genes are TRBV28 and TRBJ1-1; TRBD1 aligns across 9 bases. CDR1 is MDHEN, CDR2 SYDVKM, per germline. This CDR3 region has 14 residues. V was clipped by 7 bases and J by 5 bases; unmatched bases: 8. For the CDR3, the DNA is TGTGCCAGCATGACGGGACAGGGCGCAACTGAAGCTTTCTTT. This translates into CASMTGQGATEAFF.

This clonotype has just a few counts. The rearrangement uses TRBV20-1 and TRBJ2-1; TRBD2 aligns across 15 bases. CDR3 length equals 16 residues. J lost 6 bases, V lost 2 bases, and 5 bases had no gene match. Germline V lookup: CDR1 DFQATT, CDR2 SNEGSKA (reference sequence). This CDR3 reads CSARLPGLAGGNEQFF. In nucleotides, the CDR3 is TGCAGTGCTAGATTACCGGGACTAGCGGGAGGCAATGAGCAGTTCTTC.

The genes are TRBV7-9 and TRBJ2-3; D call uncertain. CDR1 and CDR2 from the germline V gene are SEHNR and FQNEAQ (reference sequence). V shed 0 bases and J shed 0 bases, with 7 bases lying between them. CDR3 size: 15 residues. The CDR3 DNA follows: TGTGCCAGCAGCTTAGCCCGCCCTAGCACAGATACGCAGTATTTT. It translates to CASSLARPSTDTQYF.

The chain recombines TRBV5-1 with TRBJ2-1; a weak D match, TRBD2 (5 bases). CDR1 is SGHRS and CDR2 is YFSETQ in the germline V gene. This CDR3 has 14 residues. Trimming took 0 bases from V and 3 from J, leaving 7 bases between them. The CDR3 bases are TGCGCCAGCAGCTTGGCGACTAACTACAATGAGCAGTTCTTC. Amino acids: CASSLATNYNEQFF.

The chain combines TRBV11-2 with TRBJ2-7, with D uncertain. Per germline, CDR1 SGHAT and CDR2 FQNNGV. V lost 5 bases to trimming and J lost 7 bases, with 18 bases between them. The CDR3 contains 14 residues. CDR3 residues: CASSLHDGWNEQYF. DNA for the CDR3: TGTGCCAGCAGCCTCCACGATGGTTGGAATGAGCAGTACTTC. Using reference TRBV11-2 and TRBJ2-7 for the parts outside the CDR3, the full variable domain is EAGVAQSPRYKIIEKRQSVAFWCNPISGHATLYWYQQILGQGPKLLIQFQNNGVVDDSQLPKDRFSAERLKGVDSTLKIQPAKLEDSAVYLCASSLHDGWNEQYFGPGTRLTVT.

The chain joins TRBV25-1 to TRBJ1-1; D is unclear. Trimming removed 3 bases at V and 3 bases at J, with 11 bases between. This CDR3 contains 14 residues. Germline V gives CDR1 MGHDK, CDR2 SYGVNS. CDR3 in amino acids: CASSDKGFYTEAFF. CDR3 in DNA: TGTGCCAGCAGTGACAAAGGGTTCTACACTGAAGCTTTCTTT.

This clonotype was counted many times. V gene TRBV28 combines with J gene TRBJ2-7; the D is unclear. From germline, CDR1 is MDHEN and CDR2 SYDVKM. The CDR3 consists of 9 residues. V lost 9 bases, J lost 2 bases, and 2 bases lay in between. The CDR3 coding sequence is TGTGCCAGGACCTACGAGCAGTACTTC. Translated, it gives CARTYEQYF. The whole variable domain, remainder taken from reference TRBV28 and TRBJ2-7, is DVKVTQSSRYLVKRTGEKVFLECVQDMDHENMFWYRQDPGLGLRLIYFSYDVKMKEKGDIPEGYSVSREKKERFSLILESASTNQTSMYLCARTYEQYFGPGTRLTVT.

CDR3 coding DNA: TGTGCCAGCAGCACCAACCGGGTGGAAGCTTTCTTT. Translating it yields CASSTNRVEAFF. This chain links TRBV7-2 with TRBJ1-1; unclear D gene. This CDR3 has 12 residues. V lost 5 bases to trimming and J lost 8 bases, with 12 bases between them. Germline CDR1 SGHTA, CDR2 FQGNSA.

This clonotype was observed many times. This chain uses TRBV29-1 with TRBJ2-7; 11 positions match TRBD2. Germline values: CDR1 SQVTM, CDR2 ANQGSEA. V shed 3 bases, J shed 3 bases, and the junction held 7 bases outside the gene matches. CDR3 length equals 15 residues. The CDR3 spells CSVESPGTSGYEQYF. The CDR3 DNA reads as TGCAGCGTTGAGTCTCCTGGGACTAGCGGCTACGAGCAGTACTTC.

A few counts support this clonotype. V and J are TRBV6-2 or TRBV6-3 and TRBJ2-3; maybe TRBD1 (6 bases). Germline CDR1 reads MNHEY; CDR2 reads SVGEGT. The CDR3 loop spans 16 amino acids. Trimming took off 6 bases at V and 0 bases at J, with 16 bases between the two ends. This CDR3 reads CASRPSGTPSTDTQYF. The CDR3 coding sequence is TGTGCCAGCAGACCTTCCGGGACACCGAGCACAGATACGCAGTATTTT.

In DNA form, the CDR3 reads TGTGCCAGCAGTGGGAGACGGGGATACTACGAGCAGTACTTC. Encoded protein: CASSGRRGYYEQYF. The chain couples TRBV25-1 to TRBJ2-7; weak D call: TRBD2 (5 bases). There are 14 residues in the CDR3. Trimming removed 4 bases at V and 3 bases at J, with 13 bases between. CDR1 and CDR2 (germline): MGHDK, SYGVNS.

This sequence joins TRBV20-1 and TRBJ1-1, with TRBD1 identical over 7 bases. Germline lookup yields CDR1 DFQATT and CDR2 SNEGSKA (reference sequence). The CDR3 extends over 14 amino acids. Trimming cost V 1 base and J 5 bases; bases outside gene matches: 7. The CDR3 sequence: CSARGQTGFTEAFF. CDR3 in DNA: TGCAGTGCTAGAGGCCAGACAGGGTTTACTGAAGCTTTCTTT.

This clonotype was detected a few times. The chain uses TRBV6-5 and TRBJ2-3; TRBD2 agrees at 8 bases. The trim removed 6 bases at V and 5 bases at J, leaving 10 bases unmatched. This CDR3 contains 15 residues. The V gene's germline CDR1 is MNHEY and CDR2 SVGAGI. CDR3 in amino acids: CASSMTGTSRDTQYF. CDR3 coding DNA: TGTGCCAGCAGCATGACCGGGACTAGTCGAGATACGCAGTATTTT.

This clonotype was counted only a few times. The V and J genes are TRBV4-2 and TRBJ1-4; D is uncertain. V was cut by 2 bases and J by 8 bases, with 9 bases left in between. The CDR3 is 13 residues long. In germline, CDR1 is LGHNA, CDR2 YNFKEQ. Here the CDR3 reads CASSQRHGEKLFF. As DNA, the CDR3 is TGTGCCAGCAGCCAAAGACACGGGGAAAAACTGTTTTTT.

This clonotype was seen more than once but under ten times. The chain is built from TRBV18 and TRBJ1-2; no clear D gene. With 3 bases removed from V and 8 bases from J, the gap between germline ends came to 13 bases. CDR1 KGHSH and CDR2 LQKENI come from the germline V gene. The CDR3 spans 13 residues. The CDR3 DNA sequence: TGTGCCAGCTCACCGATTATTGGACCAGGCTACACCTTC. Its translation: CASSPIIGPGYTF.

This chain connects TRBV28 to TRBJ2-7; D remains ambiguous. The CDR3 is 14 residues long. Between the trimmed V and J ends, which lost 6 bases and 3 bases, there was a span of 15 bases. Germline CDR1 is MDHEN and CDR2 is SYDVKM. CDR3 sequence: CASRRTPKNYEQYF. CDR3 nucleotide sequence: TGTGCCAGCAGGAGGACGCCGAAAAACTACGAGCAGTACTTC.

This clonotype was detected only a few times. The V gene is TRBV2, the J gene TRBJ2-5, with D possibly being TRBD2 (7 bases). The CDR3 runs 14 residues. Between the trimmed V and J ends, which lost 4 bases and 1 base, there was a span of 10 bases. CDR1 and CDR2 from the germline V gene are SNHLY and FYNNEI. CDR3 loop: CASSVRGAQETQYF. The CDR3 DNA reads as TGTGCCAGCAGTGTCCGGGGGGCCCAAGAGACCCAGTACTTC.

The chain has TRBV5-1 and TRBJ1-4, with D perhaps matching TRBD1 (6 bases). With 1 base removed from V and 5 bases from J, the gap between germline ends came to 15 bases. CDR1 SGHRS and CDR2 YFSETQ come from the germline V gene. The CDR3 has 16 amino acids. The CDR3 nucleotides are TGCGCCAGCAGCTTGACCGAGTGGGGGCAAAATGAAAAACTGTTTTTT. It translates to CASSLTEWGQNEKLFF. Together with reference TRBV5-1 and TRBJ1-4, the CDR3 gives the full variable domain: KAGVTQTPRYLIKTRGQQVTLSCSPISGHRSVSWYQQTPGQGLQFLFEYFSETQRNKGNFPGRFSGRQFSNSRSEMNVSTLELGDSALYLCASSLTEWGQNEKLFFGSGTQLSVL.

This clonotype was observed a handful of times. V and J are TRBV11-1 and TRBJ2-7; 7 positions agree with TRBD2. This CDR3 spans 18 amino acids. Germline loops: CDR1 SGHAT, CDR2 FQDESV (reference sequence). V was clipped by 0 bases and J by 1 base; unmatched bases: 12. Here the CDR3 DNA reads TGTGCCAGCAGCTTAGCGTTAGTGTCGCGGGAGAGGTCCTACGAGCAGTACTTC. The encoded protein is CASSLALVSRERSYEQYF.

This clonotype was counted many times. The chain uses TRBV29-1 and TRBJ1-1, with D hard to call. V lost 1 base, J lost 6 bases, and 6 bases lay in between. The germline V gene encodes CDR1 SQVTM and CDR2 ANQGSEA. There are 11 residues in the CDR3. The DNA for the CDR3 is TGCAGCGTTGAAGGGGGAGCTGAAGCTTTCTTT. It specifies CSVEGGAEAFF.

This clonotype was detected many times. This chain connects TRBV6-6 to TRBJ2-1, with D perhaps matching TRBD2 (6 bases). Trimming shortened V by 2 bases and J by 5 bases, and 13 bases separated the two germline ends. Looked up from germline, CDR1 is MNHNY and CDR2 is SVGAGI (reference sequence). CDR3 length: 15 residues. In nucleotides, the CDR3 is TGTGCCAGCAGTTACGAGACTAGTAGCCACAATGAGCAGTTCTTC. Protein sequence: CASSYETSSHNEQFF.

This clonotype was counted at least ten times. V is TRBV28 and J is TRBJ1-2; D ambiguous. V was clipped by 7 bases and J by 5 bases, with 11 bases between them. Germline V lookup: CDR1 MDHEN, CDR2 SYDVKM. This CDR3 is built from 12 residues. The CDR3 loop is CASTIWGYGYTF. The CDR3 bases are TGTGCCAGCACTATTTGGGGTTATGGCTACACCTTC.

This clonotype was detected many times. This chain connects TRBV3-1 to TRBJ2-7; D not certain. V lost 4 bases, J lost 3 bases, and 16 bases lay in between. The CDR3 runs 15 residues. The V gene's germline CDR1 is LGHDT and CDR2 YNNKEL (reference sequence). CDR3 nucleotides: TGTGCCAGCAGCCTTGACGGACCCTTCCACTACGAGCAGTACTTC. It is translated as CASSLDGPFHYEQYF.

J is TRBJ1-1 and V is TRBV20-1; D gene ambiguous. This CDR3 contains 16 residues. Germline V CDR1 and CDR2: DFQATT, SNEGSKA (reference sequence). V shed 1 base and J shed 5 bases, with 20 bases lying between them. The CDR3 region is CSARGPSPRVWTEAFF. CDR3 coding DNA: TGCAGTGCTAGAGGCCCATCGCCACGGGTTTGGACTGAAGCTTTCTTT.

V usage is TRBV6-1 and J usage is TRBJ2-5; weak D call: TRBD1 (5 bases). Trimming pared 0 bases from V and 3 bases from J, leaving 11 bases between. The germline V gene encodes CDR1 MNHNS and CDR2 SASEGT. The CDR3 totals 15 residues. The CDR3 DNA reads TGTGCCAGCAGTGAAGCGTATCCGACAGAAGAGACCCAGTACTTC. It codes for CASSEAYPTEETQYF.

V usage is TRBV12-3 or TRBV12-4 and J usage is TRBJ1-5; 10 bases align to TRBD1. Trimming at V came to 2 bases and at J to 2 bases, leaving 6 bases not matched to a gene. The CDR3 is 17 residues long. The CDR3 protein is CASSLTTGGGRNQPQHF. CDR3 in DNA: TGTGCCAGCAGTTTAACGACAGGGGGCGGACGCAATCAGCCCCAGCATTTT.